Here is one T cell receptor beta chain with its context. Original handling: The assay estimated nucleated cells by amplifying reference gene primers. Profiled with immunoSEQ multiplex PCR; TCRdb holds only in-frame clones, not every one. V and J calls and clone size are those listed in that table; D and trimming were worked out from the DNA. The sample yields some 140,000 clones, around 88% seen once. Trimming removed 3 bases from V and 6 bases from J; junction bases left unmatched: 11. The CDR3 spans 17 residues. The germline V gene encodes CDR1 KGHDR and CDR2 SFDVKD. The source of the sample is a study of blood T cell repertoires in COVID-19. Overall study context: PBMCs, B-cell-depleted T cells, or T cells were the source of the cDNA or gDNA that made up the material.

The source material was peripheral blood. This chain uses TRBV24-1 with TRBJ2-1, with 9 bases that match TRBD2. The TCR comes from a woman aged 50 to 60 who had recovered from COVID-19. The CDR3 region has the DNA TGTGCCACCAGTGATGGTCGCAGGGCGGGGGGGCCCAATGAGCAGTTCTTC. Translation gives CATSDGRRAGGPNEQFF.